This entry lists 26 T cell receptor beta chains sequenced from one sample in a study of blood T cells in healthy people across ages. It was with a sample-barcoded 5' primer and a J-beta primer mix that a second PCR of roughly 7 to 12 cycles was run. TCRdb used MiXCR to reprocess the 5' RACE reads, holding one entry per CDR3 protein. The table includes roughly 800,000 distinct CDR3 sequences, 36% detected once. Sequenced input: blood. The receptors come from a man aged 18 to 29 in good health.

This chain joins TRBV20-1 and TRBJ2-6; 9 positions agree with TRBD1. J lost 1 base, V lost 3 bases, and 13 bases had no gene match. Germline V gives CDR1 DFQATT, CDR2 SNEGSKA (reference sequence). The CDR3 loop spans 19 amino acids. The CDR3 is CSARVPRDRVASGANVLTF. CDR3 bases: TGCAGTGCTAGGGTACCCAGGGACAGGGTCGCTTCTGGGGCCAACGTCCTGACTTTC.

This chain uses TRBV12-3 or TRBV12-4 with TRBJ2-2; possible D gene TRBD1, 5 bases. The CDR3 extends over 14 amino acids. The V and J ends lost 6 bases and 7 bases respectively, with 15 bases between them. CDR3 coding DNA: TGTGCCAGCAGCCCCGCTTCTCAGGGCGGGGAGCTGTTTTTT. Its translation is CASSPASQGGELFF.

V usage is TRBV12-3 or TRBV12-4 and J usage is TRBJ2-2; D remains unclear. The CDR3 totals 15 residues. V was trimmed by 8 bases and J by 2 bases, leaving 15 bases between them. This CDR3 is CASDDGWLNTGELFF. CDR3 bases: TGTGCCAGCGATGACGGGTGGCTCAACACCGGGGAGCTGTTTTTT.

This chain connects TRBV20-1 to TRBJ1-1; TRBD1 matches 7 bases. This CDR3 contains 12 residues. Germline CDR1 and CDR2: DFQATT and SNEGSKA (reference sequence). V shed 4 bases, J shed 10 bases, and the junction held 9 bases outside the gene matches. The CDR3 nucleotides are TGCAGTGCTAAGACACAGGGGATGGCAGCTTTCTTT. Translation: CSAKTQGMAAFF.

This clonotype occurred a few times. V gene TRBV12-3 or TRBV12-4 combines with J gene TRBJ1-2; D remains unclear. The CDR3 is 13 amino acids. Trimming removed 5 bases at V and 9 bases at J, with 16 bases between. DNA for the CDR3: TGTGCCAGCAGTCGGGCTCACACTGGGAGCTACACCTTC. This gives the protein CASSRAHTGSYTF.

Many counts were recorded for this clonotype. V and J are TRBV12-3 or TRBV12-4 and TRBJ2-3, with TRBD2 matching 7 bases. V was pared by 3 bases and J by 5 bases, with 11 bases of the junction left unmatched. The CDR3 is made up of 16 amino acids. As DNA, the CDR3 is TGTGCCAGCAGTTTGTGGGCAGACCCTAGCGGAGATACGCAGTATTTT. Its translation is CASSLWADPSGDTQYF.

The gene calls are TRBV5-6 and TRBJ2-3, with a weak D call TRBD2 (6 bases). The CDR3 consists of 17 residues. Germline values: CDR1 SGHDT, CDR2 YYEEEE. V gave up 3 bases and J gave up 0 bases, with 17 bases separating them. In nucleotides, the CDR3 is TGTGCCAGCAGCTCACCTACTGGGGAGGAAAGCACAGATACGCAGTATTTT. Protein: CASSSPTGEESTDTQYF.

This clonotype was recorded a few times. The chain combines TRBV12-3 or TRBV12-4 with TRBJ1-1; D may be TRBD1 (6 bases). CDR3 length: 14 residues. Trimming pared 6 bases from V and 1 base from J, leaving 12 bases between. The CDR3 loop is CASRNRDQNTEAFF. The CDR3 DNA is TGTGCCAGCAGGAACAGGGATCAGAACACTGAAGCTTTCTTT.

About this clonotype itself: This could be a read error, since a much larger clone is one nucleotide away. The genes are TRBV10-3 and TRBJ2-4, with TRBD1 matching 8 bases. The CDR3 covers 16 residues. Germline-derived CDR1 and CDR2 are ENHRY and SYGVKD. The CDR3 region is CAISDRQGLAENIQYF. DNA of the CDR3: TGTGCCATCAGTGACAGACAGGGGCTAGCCGAAAACATTCAGTACTTC.

This clonotype was detected a few times. The rearrangement links TRBV12-3 or TRBV12-4 to TRBJ1-1, with 8 bases that match TRBD1. This CDR3 spans 15 amino acids. The V and J ends lost 5 bases and 0 bases, in that order; junction bases with no gene match: 5. The CDR3 DNA follows: TGTGCCAGCAGTCGACAGGGGTTCGTGAACACTGAAGCTTTCTTT. Translating it yields CASSRQGFVNTEAFF.

This clonotype was counted once. The chain has TRBV7-9 and TRBJ1-1, with D unresolved. Germline CDR1 SEHNR, CDR2 FQNEAQ (reference sequence). V shed 2 bases and J shed 6 bases, with 7 bases lying between them. The CDR3 length is 12 residues. CDR3 bases: TGTGCCAGCAGCTTATTAATGCCTGAAGCTTTCTTT. It specifies CASSLLMPEAFF.

The chain is built from TRBV2 and TRBJ1-5; D unresolved. CDR1 and CDR2 (germline): SNHLY, FYNNEI. The CDR3 length is 14 residues. With 1 base removed from V and 3 bases from J, the gap between germline ends came to 7 bases. The CDR3 is CASSEGPANQPQHF. In DNA form, the CDR3 reads TGTGCCAGCAGTGAAGGGCCAGCCAATCAGCCCCAGCATTTT.

The chain combines TRBV12-3 or TRBV12-4 with TRBJ2-3, with D hard to call. The CDR3 is 13 amino acids. Deletions cut 1 base from V and 13 bases from J, with 15 bases between. CDR3 region: CASSLGDIRIEYF. The CDR3 nucleotides read TGTGCCAGCAGTTTAGGGGATATCCGGATTGAGTATTTT.

A few counts support this clonotype. This chain uses TRBV10-3 with TRBJ1-1, with TRBD1 as a possible D gene (5 bases). Trimming shortened V by 9 bases and J by 3 bases, and 11 bases separated the two germline ends. Germline V lookup: CDR1 ENHRY, CDR2 SYGVKD. The CDR3 consists of 12 residues. The CDR3 DNA sequence: TGTGCCATTGGGACGGGCGACACTGAAGCTTTCTTT. Translated, it gives CAIGTGDTEAFF.

As regards this clonotype: Possible read error: a much larger clone is one base away. The V call is TRBV20-1, the J call TRBJ1-2, with no clear D. The germline CDR1 and CDR2 sequences are DFQATT and SNEGSKA (reference sequence). The CDR3 consists of 15 residues. The DNA of the CDR3 is TGCAGTACTAGAGATCAGGCGAAACAGAACTATGGCTACACCTTC. Its protein product is CSTRDQAKQNYGYTF.

There are a few counts of this clonotype. The rearrangement uses TRBV3-1 and TRBJ2-3; D not resolved. Germline loops: CDR1 LGHDT, CDR2 YNNKEL (reference sequence). The CDR3 runs 15 residues. Trimming left V 4 bases short and J 0 bases short, with 11 bases between. This CDR3 reads CASSPVIGSTDTQYF. The CDR3 nucleotides read TGTGCCAGCAGCCCAGTTATCGGGAGCACAGATACGCAGTATTTT.

V usage is TRBV4-1 and J usage is TRBJ1-2; D possibly corresponds to TRBD1 (5 bases). V dropped 1 base and J dropped 6 bases, with 18 bases sitting between them. CDR1 is MGHRA, CDR2 YSYEKL, per germline. This CDR3 region has 16 residues. CDR3 DNA sequence: TGCGCCAGCAGCCAAGTGGGCGGGGCAGCTGGTCATGGCTACACCTTC. Translating gives CASSQVGGAAGHGYTF.

As regards this clonotype: This may be a read error, as it is one base from a much larger clone. V usage is TRBV7-2 and J usage is TRBJ2-1; a possible D gene is TRBD2 (5 bases). The CDR3 is made up of 15 amino acids. Germline CDR1 reads SGHTA; CDR2 reads FQGNSA. CDR3 protein: CASSFLASSHNEQFF. The DNA for the CDR3 is TGTGCCAGCAGCTTTCTAGCCTCCTCCCACAATGAGCAGTTCTTC.

This clonotype appeared a few times. The chain couples TRBV20-1 to TRBJ2-5; 7 nucleotides align to TRBD1. Germline loops: CDR1 DFQATT, CDR2 SNEGSKA (reference sequence). The CDR3 totals 14 residues. Unmatched junction bases numbered 5, after V lost 0 bases and J lost 4 bases. The CDR3 reads CSAREGPGGETQYF. The CDR3 bases are TGCAGTGCTAGAGAAGGGCCAGGGGGAGAGACCCAGTACTTC.

The sample holds a few counts of this clonotype. The V call is TRBV14, the J call TRBJ2-7; D is unclear. The CDR3 contains 15 residues. Germline V gene lookup returns CDR1 SGHDN and CDR2 FVKESK. The V gene lost 3 bases and the J gene lost 3 bases, with 15 bases spanning the gap. CDR3 region: CASSHLPGPYYEQYF. DNA for the CDR3: TGTGCCAGCAGCCACCTACCGGGCCCCTACTACGAGCAGTACTTC.

There are a few counts of this clonotype. V gene TRBV7-3 combines with J gene TRBJ1-2; D uncertain. In germline, CDR1 is SGHTA, CDR2 FQGTGA. With 5 bases removed from V and 8 bases from J, the gap between germline ends came to 15 bases. The CDR3 length is 13 residues. The CDR3 bases are TGTGCCAGCAGCGAACAATCAGGAGGAGGCTACACCTTC. Amino acid sequence: CASSEQSGGGYTF.

This clonotype was counted only a few times. The V gene is TRBV12-3 or TRBV12-4, the J gene TRBJ1-2, with 8 positions matching TRBD1. This CDR3 comprises 17 residues. The V segment lost 6 bases and the J segment 4 bases; nucleotides outside the gene matches: 16. The CDR3 region has the DNA TGTGCCAGCAGAGCTGACAGGGGCAAGAACCCCTTCTATGGCTACACCTTC. Protein: CASRADRGKNPFYGYTF.

This clonotype appeared many times. The chain employs TRBV25-1 and TRBJ1-2; possibly TRBD1 for D (5 bases). The CDR3 is made up of 11 amino acids. Germline values: CDR1 MGHDK, CDR2 SYGVNS. V lost 3 bases and J lost 8, with 7 bases in between. The CDR3 sequence: CASSDRAGYTF. As DNA, the CDR3 is TGTGCCAGCAGTGACAGGGCGGGCTACACCTTC.

The chain recombines TRBV7-2 with TRBJ2-7, with 7 bases that match TRBD1. This CDR3 spans 13 amino acids. Trimming cost V 1 base and J 11 bases; bases outside gene matches: 8. The germline V gene encodes CDR1 SGHTA and CDR2 FQGNSA. This chain's CDR3 is CASSLVDRDVEYF. The CDR3 DNA sequence: TGTGCCAGCAGCTTAGTCGACAGGGATGTGGAGTACTTC.

This clonotype was detected only a few times. The gene calls are TRBV25-1 and TRBJ1-2, with 8 bases lining up with TRBD1. The germline V gene has CDR1 MGHDK and CDR2 SYGVNS. V trimming: 8 bases; J trimming: 4 bases; junction bases outside the gene matches: 15. The CDR3 sequence is 16 residues long. CDR3: CASGGGEVQGAYGYTF. For the CDR3, the DNA is TGTGCCAGCGGCGGCGGAGAGGTCCAGGGGGCCTATGGCTACACCTTC.

This chain connects TRBV20-1 to TRBJ1-1; possible D gene TRBD1, 5 bases. Germline assignment: CDR1 DFQATT and CDR2 SNEGSKA (reference sequence). This CDR3 contains 11 residues. The CDR3 coding sequence is TGCATGGCCTACAGGCCAGAGGGGGCTTTCTTT. This codes for CMAYRPEGAFF.